The clone carrying this T cell receptor beta chain was observed at least ten times. One entry per CDR3 protein results from TCRdb running MiXCR on the 5' RACE reads. The sample has roughly 200,000 distinct CDR3 sequences; about a quarter are singletons. In germline, CDR1 is DFQATT, CDR2 SNEGSKA (reference sequence). Trimming shortened V by 0 bases and J by 3 bases, and 11 bases separated the two germline ends. This CDR3 has 14 residues. This sample is part of a study of CD8 T cells in ankylosing spondylitis. The receptor comes from a male donor with ankylosing spondylitis or in good health (not recorded which). Material for sequencing was blood, either unsorted or a sorted T cell fraction (not recorded which). V gene TRBV20-1 combines with J gene TRBJ2-5, with D hard to call. CDR3 residues: CSARDLARKETQYF. CDR3 DNA: TGCAGTGCTAGAGATTTGGCACGGAAAGAGACCCAGTACTTC.